Listed below are T cell receptor beta chains from one sample, sequenced in a study of shared clonotypes between healthy human individuals. TCRdb's table, derived via immunoSEQ multiplex PCR, lists solely in-frame clones and lacks some. The profile shows about half a million clones, roughly three quarters of them singletons. Sequencing used PBMCs. These receptors originate from a woman aged 40 to 49 in good health. Some clones in this sample may be carry-over from other donors' samples. Each CDR3 is given with its conserved first and last residue. The D gene is left open where the match is weak. Clone size is shown for a subset of rows, as once, few, many or a class of expanded clone.

abundance | j_gene | d_gene | v_gene | len | CDR3aa | CDR3nt
. | TRBJ1-5 | . | TRBV7-2 | 13 | CASSLAEDQPQHF | TGTGCCAGCAGCTTAGCGGAGGATCAGCCCCAGCATTTT
. | TRBJ2-4 | . | TRBV6-1 | 13 | CASSDVGWNIQYF | TGTGCCAGCAGTGATGTAGGGTGGAACATTCAGTACTTC
. | TRBJ2-7 | . | TRBV20-1 | 11 | CSATLAYEQYF | TGCAGTGCGACACTAGCTTACGAGCAGTACTTC
. | TRBJ2-7 | . | TRBV14 | 14 | CASSRNREVGEQYF | TGTGCCAGCAGCCGCAACAGGGAGGTCGGCGAGCAGTACTTC
once | TRBJ1-2 | . | TRBV2 | 13 | CASSEGPSHGYTF | TGTGCCAGCAGTGAAGGCCCCAGCCATGGCTACACCTTC
. | TRBJ1-1 | . | TRBV7-3 | 13 | CASSRSTQGEAFF | TGTGCCAGCAGCCGATCAACCCAGGGGGAAGCTTTCTTT
. | TRBJ2-3 | . | TRBV5-1 | 13 | CASSSQLTDTQYF | TGCGCCAGCAGCTCTCAGCTCACAGATACGCAGTATTTT
. | TRBJ2-1 | . | TRBV4-1 | 13 | CASSQVSSNEQFF | TGCGCCAGCAGCCAAGTCAGCTCGAATGAGCAGTTCTTC
. | TRBJ2-1 | TRBD2 | TRBV7-3 | 16 | CASSLSRASGVNEQFF | TGTGCCAGCAGCTTAAGTAGGGCTAGCGGGGTAAATGAGCAGTTCTTC
. | TRBJ1-2 | . | TRBV6-1 | 13 | CASSLKLTAGYTF | TGTGCCAGCAGCCTGAAACTGACGGCTGGCTACACCTTC
. | TRBJ1-3 | . | TRBV28 | 14 | CASSSGTTGNTIYF | TGTGCCAGCAGTTCTGGGACAACTGGAAACACCATATATTTT
once | TRBJ2-5 | TRBD1 | TRBV28 | 14 | CASSPGQGRETQYF | TGTGCCAGTTCCCCGGGACAGGGGAGGGAGACCCAGTACTTC
. | TRBJ2-7 | TRBD1 | TRBV18 | 14 | CASSPPGTVYEQYF | TGTGCCAGCTCACCACCTGGGACAGTCTACGAGCAGTACTTC
. | TRBJ2-7 | TRBD1 | TRBV10-3 | 13 | CAISGTGGNEQYF | TGTGCCATCAGTGGGACAGGGGGCAACGAGCAGTACTTC
. | TRBJ2-7 | . | TRBV4-2 | 16 | CASSHGYDSGVYEQYF | TGTGCCAGCAGCCACGGATACGACTCAGGGGTTTACGAGCAGTACTTC
. | TRBJ1-2 | TRBD1 | TRBV19 | 14 | CASSIPGGPYGYTF | TGTGCCAGTAGTATTCCAGGGGGGCCCTATGGCTACACCTTC
. | TRBJ2-1 | TRBD2 | TRBV5-1 | 18 | CASSSDRKAGGSYNEQFF | TGCGCCAGCAGCTCAGACCGAAAAGCGGGAGGTTCCTACAATGAGCAGTTCTTC
. | TRBJ1-3 | TRBD1 | TRBV5-6 | 16 | CASSRLQGTTGNTIYF | TGTGCCAGCAGCCGACTACAGGGGACAACTGGAAACACCATATATTTT
. | TRBJ1-1 | . | TRBV19 | 14 | CASSLLQRNTEAFF | TGTGCCAGTAGTCTGCTACAGCGAAACACTGAAGCTTTCTTT
. | TRBJ1-2 | TRBD1 | TRBV28 | 12 | CASSLTGRGYTF | TGTGCCAGCAGCCTGACAGGGAGAGGCTACACCTTC
once | TRBJ2-7 | TRBD1 | TRBV6-5 | 15 | CASSRGQGANGEQYF | TGTGCCAGCAGCCGGGGACAGGGGGCGAATGGCGAGCAGTACTTC
. | TRBJ1-5 | . | TRBV19 | 18 | CASSIGPQAQGSNQPQHF | TGTGCCAGTAGTATAGGACCCCAAGCACAGGGTAGCAATCAGCCCCAGCATTTT
. | TRBJ2-3 | . | TRBV28 | 13 | CASSPPGTDTQYF | TGTGCCAGCAGTCCGCCCGGCACAGATACGCAGTATTTT
. | TRBJ1-2 | . | TRBV5-5 | 14 | CASSLADINYGYTF | TGTGCCAGCAGCTTGGCGGACATTAACTATGGCTACACCTTC
. | TRBJ1-1 | . | TRBV7-9 | 13 | CASSGDMNTEAFF | TGTGCCAGCAGCGGGGATATGAACACTGAAGCTTTCTTT
. | TRBJ2-3 | . | TRBV10-3 | 15 | CAISESWQGGDTQYF | TGTGCCATCAGTGAGTCGTGGCAGGGTGGGGATACGCAGTATTTT
. | TRBJ2-2 | TRBD2 | TRBV6-6 | 16 | CASSRPLAGMTGELFF | TGTGCCAGCAGCCGGCCCCTAGCGGGAATGACCGGGGAGCTGTTTTTT
. | TRBJ2-1 | . | TRBV7-3 | 15 | CASSSTGPSYNEQFF | TGTGCCAGCAGCTCAACAGGGCCCTCCTACAATGAGCAGTTCTTC
. | TRBJ2-3 | TRBD2 | TRBV7-3 | 15 | CASSLGLAGTDTQYF | TGTGCCAGCAGCTTAGGACTAGCGGGCACAGATACGCAGTATTTT
. | TRBJ1-1 | . | TRBV10-2 | 13 | CASSGGPNTEAFF | TGCGCCAGCAGTGGGGGGCCGAACACTGAAGCTTTCTTT
. | TRBJ2-3 | . | TRBV6-1 | 15 | CASRVFRDLTDTQYF | TGTGCCAGCAGGGTATTCAGGGATCTCACAGATACGCAGTATTTT